A single sample is the source of the 25 T cell receptor beta chains below, sequenced in a study of blood T cell repertoires in COVID-19. Profiled with immunoSEQ multiplex PCR; TCRdb holds only in-frame clones, not every one. The sample has just over 650,000 clones, around 90% seen once. Sequencing was done on a sample of peripheral blood. The receptors were gathered from a woman under 30 with acute or convalescent COVID-19.

The genes are TRBV23-1 and TRBJ1-2; D might be TRBD1 (6 bases). TRBV23-1 is assigned to the ORF class and has an uncertain function. The CDR3 has 17 residues. The ends were cut back, 5 bases at V and 4 bases at J, with 23 bases in the middle. CDR3 DNA sequence: TGCGCCAGCAGTAGGCGGGAGGCAGGGGAGACTAGCTATGGCTACACCTTC. Protein product: CASSRREAGETSYGYTF.

The chain uses TRBV24-1 and TRBJ1-1, with D possibly being TRBD1 (5 bases). V was cut by 7 bases and J by 0 bases, with 8 bases left in between. This CDR3 has 13 residues. CDR1 and CDR2 from the germline V gene are KGHDR and SFDVKD. The CDR3, as DNA: TGTGCCACCAGCCCAGGGATGAACACTGAAGCTTTCTTT. It encodes CATSPGMNTEAFF.

This sequence joins TRBV11-2 and TRBJ2-1; TRBD2 matches at 11 bases. The CDR3 runs to 16 residues. After removal of 3 bases from V and 9 bases from J, the junction contained 10 bases not matched to a gene. The germline CDR1 and CDR2 sequences are SGHAT and FQNNGV. This CDR3 is CASSFLAGGPLSEQFF. CDR3 nucleotide sequence: TGTGCCAGCAGCTTTTTAGCGGGGGGGCCTTTAAGTGAGCAGTTCTTC.

CDR3 nucleotide sequence: TGCGCCAGCAGCCCGGAGGGCTCCTATAATTCACCCCTCCACTTT. This encodes CASSPEGSYNSPLHF. The chain joins TRBV5-1 to TRBJ1-6, with D unclear. V lost 4 bases to trimming and J lost 0 bases, with 8 bases between them. There are 15 residues in the CDR3. CDR1 is SGHRS and CDR2 is YFSETQ in the germline V gene.

The rearrangement joins TRBV27 to TRBJ2-7; D gene ambiguous. CDR1 is MNHEY, CDR2 SMNVEV, per germline (reference sequence). The CDR3 spans 11 residues. With 4 bases removed from V and 3 bases from J, the gap between germline ends came to 4 bases. The CDR3 DNA is TGTGCCAGCAGTTCCGGCTACGAGCAGTACTTC. Protein sequence: CASSSGYEQYF.

This clone occurred once. The rearrangement links TRBV18 to TRBJ2-5; possible D gene TRBD2, 5 bases. This CDR3 is 17 amino acids long. CDR1 is KGHSH, CDR2 LQKENI, per germline. Trimming removed 2 bases at V and 4 bases at J, with 20 bases between. The CDR3 region has the DNA TGTGCCAGCTCACCAAAGGGAGTATCAGGAGGCCGAGAGACCCAGTACTTC. It translates to CASSPKGVSGGRETQYF.

J is TRBJ2-4 and V is TRBV28, with D uncertain. Germline V gene lookup returns CDR1 MDHEN and CDR2 SYDVKM. Trimming removed 4 bases from V and 1 base from J, with 14 bases in between. The CDR3 spans 16 residues. The CDR3 nucleotides read TGTGCCAGCAGTTCCGTTAGAGTCCCGGCCAAAAACATTCAGTACTTC. Protein sequence: CASSSVRVPAKNIQYF.

The chain is built from TRBV5-5 and TRBJ1-1; possibly TRBD1 for D (6 bases). With 2 bases removed from V and 9 bases from J, the gap between germline ends came to 17 bases. The CDR3 runs 14 residues. Germline loops: CDR1 SGHKS, CDR2 YYEKEE (reference sequence). The CDR3 protein is CASSFVRGSEKAFF. DNA of the CDR3: TGTGCCAGCAGCTTCGTCAGGGGAAGTGAGAAAGCTTTCTTT.

V gene TRBV12-3 or TRBV12-4 combines with J gene TRBJ1-1; 7 nucleotides line up with TRBD1. This CDR3 region has 13 residues. V shed 8 bases and J 4 bases; nucleotides not matched to a gene: 7. This CDR3 reads CASFGQAATEAFF. The DNA of the CDR3 is TGTGCCAGCTTCGGACAGGCTGCCACTGAAGCTTTCTTT.

V is TRBV5-1 and J is TRBJ2-1; possible D gene TRBD1, 7 bases. Germline V gene sequence: CDR1 SGHRS, CDR2 YFSETQ. V was pared by 7 bases and J by 6 bases, with 14 bases between. CDR3 length: 13 amino acids. DNA for the CDR3: TGCGCCAGCTATTACAGGGGAGGCAATGAGCAGTTCTTC. Translation gives CASYYRGGNEQFF.

The chain is built from TRBV2 and TRBJ1-6; TRBD1 might be the D (5 bases). Germline V lookup: CDR1 SNHLY, CDR2 FYNNEI. The V gene lost 8 bases and the J gene lost 11 bases, with 7 bases spanning the gap. The CDR3 length is 10 residues. The CDR3 protein is CASGGTPLHF. CDR3 nucleotide sequence: TGTGCCAGCGGGGGGACACCCCTCCACTTT. Drawing the rest from reference TRBV2 and TRBJ1-6, the complete variable domain is EPEVTQTPSHQVTQMGQEVILRCVPISNHLYFYWYRQILGQKVEFLVSFYNNEISEKSEIFDDQFSVERPDGSNFTLKIRSTKLEDSAMYFCASGGTPLHFGNGTRLTVT.

The CDR3 region is CASSPRGSQEGPNYGYTF. CDR3 in DNA: TGTGCCAGCTCACCACGGGGTTCACAGGAAGGACCAAACTATGGCTACACCTTC. The chain links TRBV18 to TRBJ1-2, with D maybe TRBD1 (5 bases). V dropped 1 base and J dropped 2 bases, with 20 bases sitting between them. The CDR3 runs 18 residues. Looked up from germline, CDR1 is KGHSH and CDR2 is LQKENI. The full variable domain, its missing parts supplied by reference TRBV18 and TRBJ1-2, is NAGVMQNPRHLVRRRGQEARLRCSPMKGHSHVYWYRQLPEEGLKFMVYLQKENIIDESGMPKERFSAEFPKEGPSILRIQQVVRGDSAAYFCASSPRGSQEGPNYGYTFGSGTRLTVV.

The chain couples TRBV19 to TRBJ1-4, with TRBD1 matching 8 bases. Trimming took 4 bases from V and 5 from J; bases not matched to a gene: 6. This CDR3 comprises 15 residues. Per the germline V gene, CDR1 is LNHDA and CDR2 is SQIVND (reference sequence). This chain's CDR3 is CASSKPDRGNEKLFF. The CDR3 DNA reads TGTGCCAGTAGTAAACCCGACAGGGGAAATGAAAAACTGTTTTTT.

Turning to this clone: In the same sample, other DNA sequences code for this CDR3. This chain connects TRBV6-5 to TRBJ1-6; TRBD1 aligns across 9 bases. CDR1 is MNHEY and CDR2 is SVGAGI in the germline V gene. V lost 2 bases, J lost 7 bases, and 3 bases stayed unmatched. This CDR3 spans 15 amino acids. CDR3 amino acids: CASSYQGQGNSPLHF. For the CDR3, the DNA is TGTGCCAGCAGTTACCAGGGACAGGGAAATTCACCCCTCCACTTT.

This chain uses TRBV2 with TRBJ2-7; D is perhaps TRBD2 (5 bases). The germline V and J ends were trimmed by 4 bases and 0 bases, with 10 bases remaining between them. CDR1 is SNHLY and CDR2 is FYNNEI in the germline V gene. The CDR3 sequence is 14 residues long. DNA for the CDR3: TGTGCCAGCAGTGGGCTGGGGAGCTCCTACGAGCAGTACTTC. Its protein product is CASSGLGSSYEQYF.

The chain has TRBV3-1 (or the pseudogene TRBV3-2) and TRBJ2-2, with 9 bases aligning to TRBD1. The CDR3 has 18 residues. Looked up from germline, CDR1 is LGHDT and CDR2 is YNNKEL (reference sequence). The V and J ends lost 2 bases and 5 bases, in that order; junction bases with no gene match: 12. Written as DNA, the CDR3 is TGTGCCAGCAGCCAACGACCCTCCGGGACAGGGAGTACCGGGGAGCTGTTTTTT. Protein: CASSQRPSGTGSTGELFF.

The CDR3 DNA reads as TGTGCCAGCTCACCAGGCCGGGTTTCCAATCAGCCCCAGCATTTT. Its translation: CASSPGRVSNQPQHF. This chain connects TRBV18 to TRBJ1-5; D is unclear. The CDR3 has 15 residues. Trimming shortened V by 2 bases and J by 3 bases, and 11 bases separated the two germline ends. Germline CDR1 and CDR2: KGHSH and LQKENI.

V and J are TRBV6-5 and TRBJ2-7; 7 bases map to TRBD1. The germline CDR1 and CDR2 sequences are MNHEY and SVGAGI. The CDR3 spans 12 residues. Losses at the gene ends were 6 bases for V and 13 bases for J; bases not matched to a gene: 12. In nucleotides, the CDR3 is TGTGCCAGCAGCCCCAACCGACAGGGTATATACTTC. Protein sequence: CASSPNRQGIYF.

V is TRBV6-5 and J is TRBJ1-1; D not resolved. The CDR3 sequence is 11 residues long. The V and J ends lost 2 bases and 11 bases respectively, with 9 bases between them. The germline CDR1 and CDR2 sequences are MNHEY and SVGAGI. CDR3 DNA sequence: TGTGCCAGCAGTTACGGTGGGCGCGCTTTCTTT. It codes for CASSYGGRAFF.

This rearrangement joins TRBV4-1 to TRBJ2-1; 12 positions agree with TRBD1. The germline CDR1 and CDR2 sequences are MGHRA and YSYEKL. The CDR3 is made up of 14 amino acids. Unmatched junction bases numbered 5, after V lost 0 bases and J lost 14 bases. The CDR3 here is CASSQDRDRGQEFF. In nucleotides, the CDR3 is TGCGCCAGCAGCCAAGACCGGGACAGGGGGCAGGAGTTCTTC.

The J gene is TRBJ1-1, the V gene TRBV4-3, with 11 bases aligning to TRBD1. The germline CDR1 and CDR2 sequences are LGHNA and YSLEER. V shed 8 bases, J shed 6 bases, and the junction held 14 bases outside the gene matches. This CDR3 has 16 amino acids. The CDR3 DNA reads TGCGCCAGCGGATCAAGTCCGGGACAGGGGGTATCTGAAGCTTTCTTT. Its protein is CASGSSPGQGVSEAFF.

This chain links TRBV27 with TRBJ2-5, with TRBD2 matching 8 bases. The CDR3 has 18 amino acids. Germline values: CDR1 MNHEY, CDR2 SMNVEV (reference sequence). With 8 bases clipped from V and 6 bases from J, the junction kept 23 bases outside the gene matches. In nucleotides, the CDR3 is TGTGCCAGCGCGTTTAAGGGCGGGGGGTCGATCCCCTACCAGACCCAGTACTTC. Translating gives CASAFKGGGSIPYQTQYF.

The rearrangement links TRBV5-8 to TRBJ1-1; 8 nucleotides agree with TRBD1. The CDR3 sequence is 13 residues long. Looked up from germline, CDR1 is SGHTS and CDR2 is YDEGEE. The V gene end was trimmed by 0 bases and the J gene end by 8 bases; junction bases not matched to a gene: 3. Written as DNA, the CDR3 is TGTGCCAGCAGCTTGGCCCGGACAGGGGAAGCTTTCTTT. Amino acid sequence: CASSLARTGEAFF.

J is TRBJ2-3 and V is TRBV29-1; TRBD2 matches at 9 bases. CDR3 size: 14 residues. Germline CDR1 SQVTM, CDR2 ANQGSEA. With V trimmed by 7 bases and J by 6 bases, 11 bases remained unmatched. The CDR3 DNA reads TGCAGCGCCCACGCGGGACTAGCAGGGGATACGCAGTATTTT. It yields the protein CSAHAGLAGDTQYF.

This clone came up once. The genes are TRBV5-1 and TRBJ2-7; D may be TRBD2 (7 bases). Trimming took off 6 bases at V and 5 bases at J, with 12 bases between the two ends. Germline loops: CDR1 SGHRS, CDR2 YFSETQ. CDR3 size: 12 residues. The CDR3 loop reads CASTTGTNEQYF. CDR3 coding DNA: TGCGCCAGCACAACAGGGACTAACGAGCAGTACTTC.